The 11 T cell receptor beta chains below come from one sample, sequenced in a study of shared clonotypes between healthy human individuals (dated by TCRdb to about 2020). The protocol used for the library was the immunoSEQ multiplex PCR assay. TCRdb stores this immuneACCESS table with in-frame sequences only. Part of the clones is absent; in the studies checked, under half of the shortfall reflects unresolved V genes, and no reason is known for the rest. Counted in this sample were about a million clones; about 80% of them appeared once. The biggest ten clones account for 0.89% of the sample. The sequenced sample was memory CD4+ T cells from PBMCs. Interpreted using the paper, the cell subset or site label stands for: CD45RA-negative fraction. These receptors all come from a man aged 18-30 years in good health. Some clones in this sample may be carry-over from other donors' samples.

In DNA form, the CDR3 reads TGTGCCATCAGTAAAGGGGGCGCGGACGGCTACACCTTC. Translated: CAISKGGADGYTF. The chain combines TRBV10-3 with TRBJ1-2; 7 nucleotides agree with TRBD1. The J segment lost 8 bases and the V segment lost 5 bases, leaving 8 bases of the junction unmatched. CDR1 is ENHRY and CDR2 is SYGVKD in the germline V gene. The CDR3 has 13 residues.

Note on this clone: Distinct nucleotide sequences in the sample also encode this CDR3. CDR3 sequence reads: CASSESYGYTF. In DNA, the CDR3 is TGTGCCAGCAGTGAGAGCTATGGCTACACCTTC. The chain joins TRBV2 to TRBJ1-2; D is ambiguous. CDR3 length equals 11 residues. The V and J ends lost 3 bases and 4 bases respectively, with 3 bases between them. Germline CDR1 is SNHLY and CDR2 is FYNNEI.

This clone has ten or more counts. This chain links TRBV30 with TRBJ1-3; D gene unclear. Trimming stripped 5 bases from V and 0 bases from J, with 8 bases between. Germline-derived CDR1 and CDR2 are GTSNPN and SVGIG (reference sequence). This CDR3 is 13 amino acids long. Here the CDR3 DNA reads TGTGCCTGGGGGAGGAGCTCTGGAAACACCATATATTTT. Translating gives CAWGRSSGNTIYF.

CDR3 sequence: CASCAAGLGTDTQYF. The CDR3 DNA is TGTGCCAGCTGTGCGGCGGGCTTGGGCACAGATACGCAGTATTTT. The gene calls are TRBV6-1 and TRBJ2-3; D possibly corresponds to TRBD2 (5 bases). Germline CDR1 is MNHNS and CDR2 is SASEGT. The CDR3 is 15 amino acids. Trimming removed 8 bases from V and 1 base from J, with 16 bases in between.

This rearrangement joins TRBV11-1 to TRBJ1-2; the D is unclear. CDR1 is SGHAT and CDR2 is FQDESV in the germline V gene (reference sequence). Trimming pared 2 bases from V and 2 bases from J, leaving 6 bases between. The CDR3 is 13 residues long. The DNA for the CDR3 is TGTGCCAGCAGCTTACGTGAGAACTATGGCTACACCTTC. Protein product: CASSLRENYGYTF.

The J gene is TRBJ2-1, the V gene TRBV19; unclear D gene. V lost 3 bases to trimming and J lost 6 bases, with 3 bases between them. The CDR3 sequence is 11 residues long. Looked up from germline, CDR1 is LNHDA and CDR2 is SQIVND (reference sequence). The CDR3 DNA reads as TGTGCCAGTAGTATTGCCAATGAGCAGTTCTTC. Residues: CASSIANEQFF.

This clone came up a few times. The J gene is TRBJ2-7, the V gene TRBV11-2, with D hard to call. Trimming shortened V by 1 base and J by 0 bases, and 13 bases separated the two germline ends. This CDR3 is built from 16 residues. Germline V gene lookup returns CDR1 SGHAT and CDR2 FQNNGV. CDR3 in DNA: TGTGCCAGCAGCTTAGTTCCTCTGACCCCCTCCTACGAGCAGTACTTC. It specifies CASSLVPLTPSYEQYF. Full variable domain (missing parts from reference TRBV11-2 and TRBJ2-7): EAGVAQSPRYKIIEKRQSVAFWCNPISGHATLYWYQQILGQGPKLLIQFQNNGVVDDSQLPKDRFSAERLKGVDSTLKIQPAKLEDSAVYLCASSLVPLTPSYEQYFGPGTRLTVT.

This clone was recorded many times. Other nucleotide sequences from this sample produce the same CDR3. The rearrangement links TRBV5-1 to TRBJ1-1; tentative D call: TRBD1 (5 bases). CDR1 SGHRS and CDR2 YFSETQ come from the germline V gene. Trimming cost V 3 bases and J 3 bases, with 12 bases left between them. CDR3 size: 14 residues. The CDR3 loop reads CASSSGRGDTEAFF. The DNA for the CDR3 is TGCGCCAGCAGCTCTGGGCGGGGGGACACTGAAGCTTTCTTT.

The V call is TRBV13, the J call TRBJ2-7; the match to TRBD1 covers 9 bases. The V gene end was trimmed by 2 bases and the J gene end by 2 bases; junction bases not matched to a gene: 4. Germline loops: CDR1 PRHDT, CDR2 FYEKMQ (reference sequence). This CDR3 spans 15 amino acids. Here the CDR3 DNA reads TGTGCCAGCAGCTTACGACAGGGGGGGACCTACGAGCAGTACTTC. This gives the protein CASSLRQGGTYEQYF.

This chain uses TRBV5-4 with TRBJ2-1; TRBD2 matches 12 bases. The CDR3 totals 15 residues. The ends lost 9 bases at V and 0 bases at J; junction bases unmatched: 4. The germline gives CDR1 SGHNT, CDR2 YYREEE (reference sequence). CDR3 in DNA: TGTGCCATGACTAGCGGGAGCCGCTCCTACAATGAGCAGTTCTTC. It encodes CAMTSGSRSYNEQFF.

The chain carries TRBV4-1 and TRBJ2-2; D remains unclear. Germline V CDR1 and CDR2: MGHRA, YSYEKL. The CDR3 has 15 amino acids. V was cut by 1 base and J by 5 bases, with 11 bases left in between. The CDR3 protein is CASSQGWGQTGELFF. The CDR3 DNA sequence: TGCGCCAGCAGCCAAGGATGGGGTCAAACCGGGGAGCTGTTTTTT.